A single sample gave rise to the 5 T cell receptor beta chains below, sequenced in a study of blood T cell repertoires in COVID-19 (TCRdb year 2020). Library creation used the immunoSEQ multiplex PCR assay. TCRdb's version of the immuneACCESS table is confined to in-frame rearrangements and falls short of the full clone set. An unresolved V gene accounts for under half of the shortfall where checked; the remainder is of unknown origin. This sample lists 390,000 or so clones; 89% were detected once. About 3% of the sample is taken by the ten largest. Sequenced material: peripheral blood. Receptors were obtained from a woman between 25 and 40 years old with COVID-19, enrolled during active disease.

The CDR3 protein is CSARGDGELFF. CDR3 nucleotide sequence: TGCAGTGCCCGGGGTGACGGGGAGCTGTTTTTT. The chain is built from TRBV20-1 and TRBJ2-2; D perhaps matches TRBD2 (5 bases). This CDR3 contains 11 residues. Germline loops: CDR1 DFQATT, CDR2 SNEGSKA (reference sequence). With 6 bases removed from V and 7 bases from J, the gap between germline ends came to 9 bases.

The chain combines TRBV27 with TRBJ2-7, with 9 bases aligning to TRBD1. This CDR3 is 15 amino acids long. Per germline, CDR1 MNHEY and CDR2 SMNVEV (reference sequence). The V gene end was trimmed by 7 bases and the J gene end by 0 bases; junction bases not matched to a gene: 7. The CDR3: CASKFGTGSSYEQYF. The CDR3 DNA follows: TGTGCCAGCAAGTTCGGGACAGGGAGCTCCTACGAGCAGTACTTC.

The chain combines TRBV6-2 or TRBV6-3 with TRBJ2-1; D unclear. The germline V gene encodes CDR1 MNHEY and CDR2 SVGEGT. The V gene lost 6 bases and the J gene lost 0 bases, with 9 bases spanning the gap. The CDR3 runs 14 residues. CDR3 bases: TGTGCCAGCAGCCGAGAGAGCTCCTACAATGAGCAGTTCTTC. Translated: CASSRESSYNEQFF.

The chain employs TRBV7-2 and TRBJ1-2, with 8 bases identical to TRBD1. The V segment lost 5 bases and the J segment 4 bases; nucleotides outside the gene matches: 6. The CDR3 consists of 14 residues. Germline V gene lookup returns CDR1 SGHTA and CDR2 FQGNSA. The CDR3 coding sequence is TGTGCCAGCAGCCAGACAGGGGACCTCTATGGCTACACCTTC. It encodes CASSQTGDLYGYTF. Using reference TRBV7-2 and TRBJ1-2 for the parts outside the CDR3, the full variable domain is GAGVSQSPSNKVTEKGKDVELRCDPISGHTALYWYRQSLGQGLEFLIYFQGNSAPDKSGLPSDRFSAERTGGSVSTLTIQRTQQEDSAVYLCASSQTGDLYGYTFGSGTRLTVV.

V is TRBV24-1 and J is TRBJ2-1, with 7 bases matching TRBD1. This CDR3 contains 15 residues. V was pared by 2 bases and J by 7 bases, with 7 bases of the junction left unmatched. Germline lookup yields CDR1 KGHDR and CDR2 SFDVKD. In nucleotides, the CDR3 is TGTGCCACCAGTGATTACAGGGGATATAGGAATGAGCAGTTCTTC. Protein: CATSDYRGYRNEQFF.